This TCR beta chain was recovered during a study of blood T cell repertoires in COVID-19. For the study at large: Researchers got acute and convalescent COVID-19 samples from the United States, Italy and Spain. The cDNA or gDNA used as material had been derived from T cells, B-cell-depleted T cells, or PBMCs.

Trimming took off 2 bases at V and 0 bases at J, with 7 bases between the two ends. CDR1 and CDR2 (germline): MNHNY, SVGAGI (reference sequence). The CDR3 length is 14 residues. Authors' analysis steps: Researchers report that nucleated cell counts were estimated from reference gene primer amplification. Generated by immunoSEQ multiplex PCR, the TCRdb table keeps only in-frame clones and is missing some. The V and J calls and the clone size are those of that table, but D and trimming were determined from the DNA. In the table there are approximately 130,000 clones, approximately 77% of which are singletons. This clone has just a few counts. Other DNA sequences within the sample encode an identical CDR3.

The V call is TRBV6-6, the J call TRBJ1-1; D unresolved. The clonotype comes from a man at least 80 years old with acute or convalescent COVID-19. The sample comprised peripheral blood. CDR3 loop: CASSYPEMNTEAFF. The CDR3 bases are TGTGCCAGCAGTTACCCAGAAATGAACACTGAAGCTTTCTTT.